This T cell receptor (beta chain) was sequenced during a study of monozygotic twins with inflammatory bowel disease. The CDR3 loop spans 16 amino acids. The germline V gene has CDR1 LGHNA and CDR2 YNFKEQ. Comments on this clonotype: Its antigen is not identified.

Findings and limits, study-wide: Differing immunosuppressive treatments may have added variability to patient repertoires.

Reanalyzing the 5' RACE reads, TCRdb keeps one entry per CDR3 protein, without DNA. This table holds 350,000 to 500,000 distinct CDR3 sequences. This chain connects TRBV4-2 to TRBJ2-2; TCRdb lists TRBD2, though no DNA is available to test this call. This receptor was identified in a human donor with ulcerative colitis or Crohn's disease, or a healthy co-twin of an affected twin (not recorded which). The sample consisted of blood. CDR3 protein: CASSQGTISNTGELFF.